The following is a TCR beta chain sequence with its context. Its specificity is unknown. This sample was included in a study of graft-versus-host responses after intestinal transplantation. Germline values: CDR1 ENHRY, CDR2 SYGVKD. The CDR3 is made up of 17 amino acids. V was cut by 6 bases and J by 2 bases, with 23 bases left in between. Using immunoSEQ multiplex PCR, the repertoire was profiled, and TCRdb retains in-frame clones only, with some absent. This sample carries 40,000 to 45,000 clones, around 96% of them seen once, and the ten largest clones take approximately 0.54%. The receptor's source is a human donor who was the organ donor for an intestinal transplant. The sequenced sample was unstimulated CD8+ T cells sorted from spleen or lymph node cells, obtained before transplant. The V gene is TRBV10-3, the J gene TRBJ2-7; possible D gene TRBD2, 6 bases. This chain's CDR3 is CAIRGPGALSSTYEQYF. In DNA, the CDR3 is TGTGCCATCAGAGGCCCGGGAGCCCTCTCCTCCACCTACGAGCAGTACTTC.